What follows are 6 T cell receptor beta chains derived from one specimen sequenced in a study of shared clonotypes between healthy human individuals. Generated by immunoSEQ multiplex PCR, the TCRdb table keeps only in-frame clones and is missing some. The sample holds some 1,600,000 clones, 95% to 99% seen once. Source material: naive CD4+ T cells sorted from blood. Stated subset: CD45RA+ positively selected. These TCRs come from a man aged 25-45 years in good health.

The genes are TRBV7-3 and TRBJ2-5; D remains unclear. CDR1 is SGHTA, CDR2 FQGTGA, per germline. V lost 1 base and J 1 base, leaving 10 bases between the germline ends. The CDR3 runs 15 residues. This chain's CDR3 is CASSLMSSVQETQYF. CDR3 bases: TGTGCCAGCAGCTTAATGTCGTCGGTCCAAGAGACCCAGTACTTC.

The chain employs TRBV6-6 and TRBJ2-7; TRBD2 aligns across 7 bases. CDR1 is MNHNY and CDR2 is SVGAGI in the germline V gene (reference sequence). V lost 0 bases to trimming and J lost 2 bases; unmatched junction nucleotides: 7. This CDR3 is 16 amino acids long. CDR3 sequence: CASSYSRREQAYEQYF. Written as DNA, the CDR3 is TGTGCCAGCAGTTACTCTCGGCGGGAGCAAGCCTACGAGCAGTACTTC.

The chain employs TRBV5-1 and TRBJ2-1, with D perhaps matching TRBD1 (6 bases). CDR1 is SGHRS and CDR2 is YFSETQ in the germline V gene. This CDR3 has 15 residues. V was shortened by 4 bases and J by 7 bases, with 18 bases between the two germline ends. The CDR3 sequence: CASSQRVERGNEQFF. The CDR3 DNA reads TGCGCCAGCAGCCAGAGAGTTGAGAGGGGGAATGAGCAGTTCTTC.

V is TRBV11-2 and J is TRBJ2-2; D is possibly TRBD1 or TRBD2 (5 bases each). The CDR3 covers 16 residues. V lost 3 bases to trimming and J lost 1 base, with 12 bases between them. Germline loops: CDR1 SGHAT, CDR2 FQNNGV. CDR3 in DNA: TGTGCCAGCAGCTTGTCGGGACGCATGAACACCGGGGAGCTGTTTTTT. It is translated as CASSLSGRMNTGELFF.

CDR3 nucleotide sequence: TGTGCCAGCAGAGACAGGGGTTCCTACGAGCAGTACTTC. Residues: CASRDRGSYEQYF. This chain links TRBV2 with TRBJ2-7, with TRBD1 matching 8 bases. The CDR3 is 13 amino acids. V gave up 6 bases and J gave up 1 base; unmatched junction bases: 2. CDR1 is SNHLY and CDR2 is FYNNEI in the germline V gene.

V usage is TRBV11-2 and J usage is TRBJ2-3; D not certain. This CDR3 has 12 residues. Per the germline V gene, CDR1 is SGHAT and CDR2 is FQNNGV. Deletions cut 3 bases from V and 8 bases from J, with 9 bases between. DNA for the CDR3: TGTGCCAGCAGCTTTTCAGGCGGTACGCAGTATTTT. This gives the protein CASSFSGGTQYF.